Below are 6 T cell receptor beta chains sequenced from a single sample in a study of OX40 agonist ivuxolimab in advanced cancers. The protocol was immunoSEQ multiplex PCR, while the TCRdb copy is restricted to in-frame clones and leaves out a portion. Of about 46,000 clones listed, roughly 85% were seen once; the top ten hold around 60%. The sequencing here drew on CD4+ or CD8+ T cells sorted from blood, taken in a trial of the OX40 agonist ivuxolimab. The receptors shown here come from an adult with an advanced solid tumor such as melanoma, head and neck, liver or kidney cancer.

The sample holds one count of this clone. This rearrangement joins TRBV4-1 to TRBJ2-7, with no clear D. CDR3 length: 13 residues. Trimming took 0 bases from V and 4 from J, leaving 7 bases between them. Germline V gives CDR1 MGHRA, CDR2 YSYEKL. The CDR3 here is CASSQEPGYEQYF. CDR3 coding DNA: TGCGCCAGCAGCCAAGAGCCGGGTTACGAGCAGTACTTC.

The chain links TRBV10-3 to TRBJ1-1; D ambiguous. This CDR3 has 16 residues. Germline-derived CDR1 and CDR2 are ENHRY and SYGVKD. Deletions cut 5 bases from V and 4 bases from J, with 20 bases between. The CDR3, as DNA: TGTGCCATCAGTAACAGCCTGGGAGGGTCGAGCACTGAAGCTTTCTTT. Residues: CAISNSLGGSSTEAFF.

The CDR3 DNA is TGTGCCAGCAGCTTCGGGGGTCTGGTGCTAAGTGAAAAACTGTTTTTT. It encodes CASSFGGLVLSEKLFF. The chain recombines TRBV13 with TRBJ1-4, with D tentatively TRBD1 (5 bases). This CDR3 comprises 16 residues. Germline V lookup: CDR1 PRHDT, CDR2 FYEKMQ (reference sequence). The V end lost 3 bases, the J end lost 7 bases, and 18 bases lay between the germline ends. The full variable domain, in which reference TRBV13 and TRBJ1-4 provide the parts outside the CDR3, is AAGVIQSPRHLIKEKRETATLKCYPIPRHDTVYWYQQGPGQDPQFLISFYEKMQSDKGSIPDRFSAQQFSDYHSELNMSSLELGDSALYFCASSFGGLVLSEKLFFGSGTQLSVL.

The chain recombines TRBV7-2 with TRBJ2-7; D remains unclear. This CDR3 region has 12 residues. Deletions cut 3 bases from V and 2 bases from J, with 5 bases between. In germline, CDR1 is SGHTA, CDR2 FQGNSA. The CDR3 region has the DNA TGTGCCAGCAGCTTCCCGGCCTACGAGCAGTACTTC. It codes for CASSFPAYEQYF. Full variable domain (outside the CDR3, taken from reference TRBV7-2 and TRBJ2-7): GAGVSQSPSNKVTEKGKDVELRCDPISGHTALYWYRQSLGQGLEFLIYFQGNSAPDKSGLPSDRFSAERTGGSVSTLTIQRTQQEDSAVYLCASSFPAYEQYFGPGTRLTVT.

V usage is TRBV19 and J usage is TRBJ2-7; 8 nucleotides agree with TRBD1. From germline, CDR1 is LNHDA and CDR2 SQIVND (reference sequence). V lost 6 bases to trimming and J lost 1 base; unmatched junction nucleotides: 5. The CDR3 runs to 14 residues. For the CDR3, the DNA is TGTGCCAGTAGAAATACAGGGGGATCCTACGAGCAGTACTTC. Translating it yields CASRNTGGSYEQYF.

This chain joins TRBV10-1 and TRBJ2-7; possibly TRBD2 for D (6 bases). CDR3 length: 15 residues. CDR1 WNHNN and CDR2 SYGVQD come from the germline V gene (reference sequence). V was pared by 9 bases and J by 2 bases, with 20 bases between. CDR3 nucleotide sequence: TGCGCCAGTAACAAGACTAGTCTTGGCCCCTACGAGCAGTACTTC. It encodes CASNKTSLGPYEQYF.